This T cell receptor (beta chain) appears in the sequencing data of a study of T cell responses to AZD1222 COVID-19 vaccine. Study observations and caveats: The repertoires were collected only after the peak T cell response. Variant regions that are unmutated are reportedly the target of nearly half of spike-specific TCRs. White British people made up most donors, females outnumbered males, and clonal diversity was possibly underestimated.

This clone was counted at least ten times. What it binds is unknown. Only in-frame clones appear in the TCRdb table, and some are missing; sequencing was by immunoSEQ multiplex PCR. The sample has around 160,000 clones; roughly 80% are singletons. The sample here was peripheral blood, taken on day 0 of MenACWY control vaccination. This sequence was found in an adult in good health.

CDR3 protein: CASSQGTLGDEQYF. The DNA of the CDR3 is TGCGCCAGCAGCCAAGGGACACTAGGGGACGAGCAGTACTTC. The chain links TRBV4-1 to TRBJ2-7; D may correspond to TRBD1 or TRBD2 (5 bases each). There are 14 residues in the CDR3. Trimming took off 1 base at V and 5 bases at J, with 12 bases between the two ends. CDR1 and CDR2 from the germline V gene are MGHRA and YSYEKL.